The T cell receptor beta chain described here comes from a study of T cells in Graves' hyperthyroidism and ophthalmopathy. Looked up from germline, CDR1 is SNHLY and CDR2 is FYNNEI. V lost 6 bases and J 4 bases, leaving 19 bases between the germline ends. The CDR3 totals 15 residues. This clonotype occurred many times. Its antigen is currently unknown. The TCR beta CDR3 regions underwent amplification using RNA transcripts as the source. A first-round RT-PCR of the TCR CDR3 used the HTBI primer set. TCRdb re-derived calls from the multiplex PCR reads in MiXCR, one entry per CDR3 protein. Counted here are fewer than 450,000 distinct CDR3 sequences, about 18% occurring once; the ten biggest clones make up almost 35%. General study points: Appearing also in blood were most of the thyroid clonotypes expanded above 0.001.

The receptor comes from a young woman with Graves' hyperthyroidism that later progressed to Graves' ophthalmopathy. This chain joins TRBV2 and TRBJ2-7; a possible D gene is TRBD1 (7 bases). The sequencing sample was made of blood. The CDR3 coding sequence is TGTGCCAGCAGGAGAACGACAGGGACTTCGTACGAGCAGTACTTC. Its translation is CASRRTTGTSYEQYF. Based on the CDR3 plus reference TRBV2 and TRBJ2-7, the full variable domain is EPEVTQTPSHQVTQMGQEVILRCVPISNHLYFYWYRQILGQKVEFLVSFYNNEISEKSEIFDDQFSVERPDGSNFTLKIRSTKLEDSAMYFCASRRTTGTSYEQYFGPGTRLTVT.